This entry concerns a single T cell receptor beta chain. No antigen is known for it. At one end the junction does not follow the germline gene, possibly because of a read error. The length of the CDR3 is 13 residues. Germline V CDR1 and CDR2: LNHNV, YYDKDF (reference sequence). The sample originates from a study of CD8+CD57+ T cells in acquired aplastic anemia. Overall study context: Yields of DNA that came from sorted CD4+ and CD8+ cells averaged roughly 3 ug.

The study's findings and limits: Both patients and controls carried the same twenty-nine CD8+ CDR3 sequences. Patients and controls were not found to differ significantly in CD8+ Simpson's diversity.

TCR beta VDJ and CDR3 were profiled, and genomic DNA was the template. One entry per CDR3 protein, called by TCRdb with MiXCR from the reads. The sample contains 75,000 to 80,000 distinct CDR3 sequences, about 70% of which appear only once. Patients chosen for sequencing had shown CD8+CD57+ cell expansion by flow cytometry. Patients were treatment-naive when blood was sampled. This TCR was sampled from a human donor with aplastic anemia. The rearrangement uses TRBV15 and TRBJ2-5; no firm D call. The sample comprised sorted CD4+, CD8+, or CD8+CD57+ T cells (not recorded which) from PBMCs. The DNA of the CDR3 is TGTGCCACCAGCAGAGTTCCCCGTGGAGACTCGACCTTC. Protein product: CATSRVPRGDSTF.